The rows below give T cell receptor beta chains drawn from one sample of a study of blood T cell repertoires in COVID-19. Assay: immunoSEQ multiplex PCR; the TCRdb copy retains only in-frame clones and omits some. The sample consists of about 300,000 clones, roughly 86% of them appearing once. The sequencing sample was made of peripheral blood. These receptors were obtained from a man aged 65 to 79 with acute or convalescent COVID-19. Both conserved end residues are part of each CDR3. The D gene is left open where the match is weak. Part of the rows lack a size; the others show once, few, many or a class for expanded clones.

CASSQASGQTASFYGYTF	TGCGCCAGCAGCCAAGCTTCAGGACAGACCGCTTCTTTCTATGGCTACACCTTC	-	-	TRBV4-3	TRBJ1-2
CASNRDRNYGYTF	TGTGCCAGCAACCGGGACAGAAACTATGGCTACACCTTC	TRBD1	-	TRBV19	TRBJ1-2
CASSQEVGEQYF	TGTGCCAGCAGCCAAGAAGTCGGCGAGCAGTACTTC	-	-	TRBV4-2	TRBJ2-7
CASSTPGETQYF	TGTGCCAGCAGCACGCCGGGGGAGACCCAGTACTTC	-	-	TRBV7-2	TRBJ2-5
CASSQSGEDTQYF	TGTGCCAGCAGCCAATCGGGGGAGGATACGCAGTATTTT	-	-	TRBV3-1/TRBV3-2	TRBJ2-3
CASSGTGGAETQYF	TGTGCCAGCTCTGGGACAGGGGGCGCAGAGACCCAGTACTTC	TRBD1	-	TRBV9	TRBJ2-5
CASSQELGYYEQYF	TGCGCCAGCAGCCAAGAACTAGGTTACTACGAGCAGTACTTC	-	few	TRBV4-3	TRBJ2-7
CASSEVTGYTEAFF	TGTGCCAGCAGTGAAGTTACGGGATACACTGAAGCTTTCTTT	-	once	TRBV2	TRBJ1-1
CASSFLAGTYNEQFF	TGTGCCAGCAGCTTCCTCGCGGGGACCTACAATGAGCAGTTCTTC	-	-	TRBV7-2	TRBJ2-1
CASSLAQGNTEAFF	TGTGCCAGCAGCTTGGCACAGGGAAATACTGAAGCTTTCTTT	-	-	TRBV5-4	TRBJ1-1
CASSLSEYEQYF	TGTGCCAGCAGCTTATCCGAGTACGAGCAGTACTTC	-	-	TRBV7-9	TRBJ2-7
CATSDSGTGDTDTQYF	TGTGCCACCAGTGATTCCGGGACAGGAGACACAGATACGCAGTATTTT	TRBD1	-	TRBV24-1	TRBJ2-3
CASSERGANTGELFF	TGTGCCAGCAGTGAACGGGGGGCGAACACCGGGGAGCTGTTTTTT	TRBD2	-	TRBV2	TRBJ2-2
CASSSGTGGELFF	TGTGCCAGCAGTTCTGGTACGGGCGGGGAGCTGTTTTTT	-	-	TRBV5-4	TRBJ2-2
CAWRSPNTGELFF	TGTGCCTGGAGGAGTCCGAACACCGGGGAGCTGTTTTTT	-	-	TRBV30	TRBJ2-2
CASSPSPGETQYF	TGTGCCAGCTCACCAAGTCCCGGGGAGACCCAGTACTTC	-	-	TRBV18	TRBJ2-5
CASSGSGVNTGELFF	TGCGCCAGCAGCGGTAGCGGGGTGAACACCGGGGAGCTGTTTTTT	TRBD2	-	TRBV5-1	TRBJ2-2
CASKQRNTEAFF	TGTGCCAGCAAACAGAGGAACACTGAAGCTTTCTTT	-	-	TRBV2	TRBJ1-1
CASRVDRGLEAFF	TGTGCCAGCAGAGTTGACAGGGGGCTTGAAGCTTTCTTT	TRBD1	-	TRBV5-4	TRBJ1-1
CASSQDRLAYNEQFF	TGTGCCAGCAGCCAAGATCGACTTGCCTACAATGAGCAGTTCTTC	-	-	TRBV3-1/TRBV3-2	TRBJ2-1
CASSSDRGHFRSPLHF	TGTGCCAGCAGCAGCGACAGGGGGCACTTTCGATCACCCCTCCACTTT	TRBD1	-	TRBV13	TRBJ1-6
CASSHRQGRETEAFF	TGTGCCAGCAGCCACAGACAGGGGAGGGAGACTGAAGCTTTCTTT	TRBD1	-	TRBV5-5	TRBJ1-1
CASSIYFQGGPYNEQFF	TGCGCCAGCAGCATTTATTTCCAGGGAGGGCCCTACAATGAGCAGTTCTTC	TRBD2	-	TRBV4-1	TRBJ2-1
CATTGQGGSPLHF	TGTGCCACCACGGGACAGGGGGGTTCACCCCTCCACTTT	TRBD1	-	TRBV6-5	TRBJ1-6
CASSLDRVGGEIYEQYF	TGTGCCAGCAGCTTAGATCGGGTCGGGGGGGAAATTTACGAGCAGTACTTC	TRBD2	-	TRBV11-2	TRBJ2-7
CASSLSGGNTDTQYF	TGTGCCAGCAGTTTAAGCGGGGGAAACACAGATACGCAGTATTTT	TRBD2	-	TRBV27	TRBJ2-3
CASSYGGETQYF	TGTGCCAGCAGTTACGGGGGGGAGACCCAGTACTTC	-	-	TRBV6-2/TRBV6-3	TRBJ2-5
CASSRGTAYEQYF	TGTGCCAGCAGCCGCGGGACAGCCTACGAGCAGTACTTC	-	once	TRBV14	TRBJ2-7
CASSLSRRDSPLHF	TGTGCCAGCAGCTTATCACGGCGGGATTCACCCCTCCACTTT	-	-	TRBV7-8	TRBJ1-6
CASSHRNQGNYGYTF	TGCGCCAGCAGCCATCGGAATCAGGGTAACTATGGCTACACCTTC	-	-	TRBV4-3	TRBJ1-2
CASSLGFRTGKLFF	TGTGCCAGCAGCTTAGGTTTCCGGACTGGAAAACTGTTTTTT	-	once	TRBV13	TRBJ1-4
CASSRGQGIYEQYF	TGTGCCAGCTCTCGCGGACAGGGGATCTACGAGCAGTACTTC	TRBD1	-	TRBV18	TRBJ2-7
CASSKLAPPRYEQYF	TGTGCCAGCAGTAAACTAGCTCCTCCCCGCTACGAGCAGTACTTC	-	-	TRBV6-5	TRBJ2-7
CASSPRDRSPITF	TGTGCCAGCTCACCCCGGGACAGATCCCCCATAACCTTC	TRBD1	-	TRBV18	TRBJ1-2
CASSYNGGGETQYF	TGTGCCAGCAGTTACAATGGGGGAGGGGAGACCCAGTACTTC	TRBD2	-	TRBV6-5	TRBJ2-5
CASSPGQGSYGYTF	TGTGCCAGCAGCCCCGGACAGGGGAGCTATGGCTACACCTTC	TRBD1	-	TRBV5-6	TRBJ1-2
CASTTGYLNQPQHF	TGTGCCAGCACGACAGGGTACCTAAATCAGCCCCAGCATTTT	TRBD1	-	TRBV19	TRBJ1-5
CATRPRGQSYEQYF	TGTGCCACCCGCCCTAGGGGACAGTCCTACGAGCAGTACTTC	TRBD1	-	TRBV19	TRBJ2-7
CASSAHRGAYEQYF	TGTGCCAGCAGTGCACACAGGGGGGCCTACGAGCAGTACTTC	TRBD1	-	TRBV28	TRBJ2-7
CATQDIEAFF	TGTGCCACCCAGGACATTGAAGCTTTCTTT	-	-	TRBV28	TRBJ1-1
CASGRDSYNEQFF	TGTGCCAGCGGGAGGGACTCCTACAATGAGCAGTTCTTC	TRBD2	-	TRBV4-2	TRBJ2-1
CASSLVQGGETQYF	TGTGCCAGCAGCTTGGTCCAGGGAGGGGAGACCCAGTACTTC	TRBD2	-	TRBV5-5	TRBJ2-5
CASSFSGQGTEAFF	TGTGCCAGCAGTTTTTCAGGACAGGGTACTGAAGCTTTCTTT	TRBD1	once	TRBV6-2/TRBV6-3	TRBJ1-1
CATSAHRSDTQYF	TGTGCCACCAGTGCTCACAGGTCAGATACGCAGTATTTT	-	-	TRBV24-1	TRBJ2-3
CSASGDGGYTF	TGCAGTGCTAGCGGAGACGGTGGCTACACCTTC	-	-	TRBV20-1	TRBJ1-2
CASSTLGGSNQPQHF	TGTGCCAGCAGCACCCTAGGTGGGAGCAATCAGCCCCAGCATTTT	-	few	TRBV5-8	TRBJ1-5
CASSPRTSGGRPYNEQFF	TGTGCCAGCAGTCCCCGGACTAGCGGGGGGCGCCCCTACAATGAGCAGTTCTTC	TRBD2	-	TRBV6-2/TRBV6-3	TRBJ2-1
CAWSGTGETNTIYF	TGTGCCTGGAGTGGGACGGGGGAGACGAACACCATATATTTT	-	-	TRBV30	TRBJ1-3